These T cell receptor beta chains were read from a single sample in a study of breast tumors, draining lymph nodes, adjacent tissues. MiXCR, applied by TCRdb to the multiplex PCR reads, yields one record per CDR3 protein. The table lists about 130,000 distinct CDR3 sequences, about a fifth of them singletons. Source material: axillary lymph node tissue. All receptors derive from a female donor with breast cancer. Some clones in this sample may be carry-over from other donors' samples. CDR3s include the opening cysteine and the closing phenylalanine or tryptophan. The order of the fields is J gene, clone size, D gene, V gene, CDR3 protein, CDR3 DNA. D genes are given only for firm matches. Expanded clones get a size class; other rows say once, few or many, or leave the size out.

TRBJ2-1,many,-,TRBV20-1,CSARDLRGHNEQFF,TGCAGTGCTAGAGATCTAAGAGGACACAATGAGCAGTTCTTC
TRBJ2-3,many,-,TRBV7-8,CASSQKGGETDTQYF,TGTGCCAGCAGCCAAAAGGGGGGCGAGACAGATACGCAGTATTTT
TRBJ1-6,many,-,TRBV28,CASTPTADSYNSPLHF,TGTGCCAGCACCCCGACAGCGGACTCCTATAATTCACCCCTCCACTTT
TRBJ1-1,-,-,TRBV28,CASSRLGNTEAFF,TGTGCCAGCAGTCGCCTGGGAAACACTGAAGCTTTCTTT
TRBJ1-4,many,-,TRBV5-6,CASSSSDNNEKLFF,TGTGCCAGCAGCTCCAGCGACAATAATGAAAAACTGTTTTTT
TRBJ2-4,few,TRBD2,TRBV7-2,CASSPGTSFNIQYF,TGTGCCAGCAGCCCAGGGACTAGCTTCAACATTCAGTACTTC
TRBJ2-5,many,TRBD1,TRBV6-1,CASSTGGDLETQYF,TGTGCCAGCAGTACAGGGGGCGATTTAGAGACCCAGTACTTC
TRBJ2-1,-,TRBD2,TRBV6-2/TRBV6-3,CASSYSLAGIIYNEQSF,TGTGCCAGCAGTTACTCCCTAGCGGGAATCATATACAATGAGCAGTCCTTC
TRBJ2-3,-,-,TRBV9,CASSRTGSTDTQCF,TGTGCCAGCAGTCGTACCGGGAGCACAGATACGCAGTGTTTT
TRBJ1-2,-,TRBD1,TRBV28,CASSRGQAIYGYTF,TGTGCCAGCAGTCGGGGACAGGCGATATATGGCTACACCTTC
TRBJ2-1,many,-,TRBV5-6,CASSRLGGAYNEQFF,TGTGCCAGCAGCCGTCTTGGGGGGGCTTACAATGAGCAGTTCTTC
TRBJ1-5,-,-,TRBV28,CASSFLVGTSGQPQHF,TGTGCCAGCAGTTTTCTTGTTGGGACGTCCGGTCAGCCCCAGCATTTT